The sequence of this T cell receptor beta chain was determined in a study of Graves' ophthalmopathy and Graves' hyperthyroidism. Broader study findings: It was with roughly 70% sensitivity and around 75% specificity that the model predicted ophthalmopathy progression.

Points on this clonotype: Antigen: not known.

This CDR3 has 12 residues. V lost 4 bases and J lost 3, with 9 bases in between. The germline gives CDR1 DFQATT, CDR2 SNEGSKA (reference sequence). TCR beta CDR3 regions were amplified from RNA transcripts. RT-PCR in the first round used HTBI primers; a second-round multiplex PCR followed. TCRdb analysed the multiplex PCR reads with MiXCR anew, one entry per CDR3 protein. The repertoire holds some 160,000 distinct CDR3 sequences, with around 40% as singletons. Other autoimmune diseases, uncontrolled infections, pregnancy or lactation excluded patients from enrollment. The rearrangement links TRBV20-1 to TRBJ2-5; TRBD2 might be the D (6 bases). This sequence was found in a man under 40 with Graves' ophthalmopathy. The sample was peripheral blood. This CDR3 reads CSAISGKETQYF. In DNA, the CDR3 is TGCAGTGCTATTAGCGGCAAAGAGACCCAGTACTTC.